The 22 T cell receptor beta chains below were found in one sample sequenced in a study of shared clonotypes between healthy human individuals. Generated by immunoSEQ multiplex PCR, the TCRdb table keeps only in-frame clones and is missing some. The repertoire holds under 150,000 clones, with 55% to 80% as singletons. The specimen sequenced was memory CD8+ T cells sorted from blood. Subset defined: CD45RO+ cells pooled with CCR7-negative TemRA cells. Receptors originate from a woman aged 25 to 45 in good health.

In its sample, this clone was seen many times. The chain couples TRBV4-2 to TRBJ2-2, with D possibly matching TRBD1 (5 bases). V was cut by 5 bases and J by 0 bases, with 10 bases left in between. Germline V gene lookup returns CDR1 LGHNA and CDR2 YNFKEQ. The CDR3 runs to 15 residues. The CDR3 is CASSSDISNTGELFF. The DNA of the CDR3 is TGTGCCAGCAGCTCGGACATTTCGAACACCGGGGAGCTGTTTTTT.

This clone showed up just once. The chain couples TRBV5-4 to TRBJ2-7; D unresolved. The length of the CDR3 is 14 residues. V was clipped by 2 bases and J by 0 bases, with 9 bases between them. Per the germline V gene, CDR1 is SGHNT and CDR2 is YYREEE (reference sequence). The CDR3 DNA is TGTGCCAGCAGCTTCGGAGAGCTCTCCTACGAGCAGTACTTC. Translated: CASSFGELSYEQYF.

The chain is built from TRBV2 and TRBJ2-7, with D perhaps TRBD2 (6 bases). The CDR3 has 14 amino acids. Germline CDR1 SNHLY, CDR2 FYNNEI. The germline V and J ends were trimmed by 3 bases and 2 bases, with 11 bases remaining between them. The CDR3 bases are TGTGCCAGCAGTGAGCTAGCGTATACCTACGAGCAGTACTTC. Amino acid sequence: CASSELAYTYEQYF.

The chain uses TRBV5-1 and TRBJ1-1, with 7 bases identical to TRBD1. J was trimmed by 0 bases and V by 4 bases; bases with no gene match: 3. The V gene's germline CDR1 is SGHRS and CDR2 YFSETQ. The CDR3 runs 14 residues. The CDR3 here is CASSGDSLNTEAFF. In DNA form, the CDR3 reads TGCGCCAGCAGCGGGGACAGTTTGAACACTGAAGCTTTCTTT.

This rearrangement joins TRBV7-8 to TRBJ1-5, with a possible D match to TRBD1 (6 bases). Germline CDR1 and CDR2: SGHVS and FQNEAQ. The CDR3 is made up of 16 amino acids. Trimming left V 0 bases short and J 2 bases short, with 11 bases between. CDR3 loop: CASSLAYRVRNQPQHF. In DNA, the CDR3 is TGTGCCAGCAGCTTAGCGTACAGGGTGCGCAATCAGCCCCAGCATTTT.

Only a few counts were recorded for this clone. The chain employs TRBV2 and TRBJ2-7; TRBD1 matches 10 bases. With V trimmed by 7 bases and J by 7 bases, 10 bases remained unmatched. Germline V gene lookup returns CDR1 SNHLY and CDR2 FYNNEI. This CDR3 contains 14 residues. The CDR3 spells CASIHPGQGHEQYF. The CDR3, as DNA: TGTGCCAGCATTCATCCGGGACAGGGGCATGAGCAGTACTTC. Variable domain in full (rest from reference TRBV2 and TRBJ2-7): EPEVTQTPSHQVTQMGQEVILRCVPISNHLYFYWYRQILGQKVEFLVSFYNNEISEKSEIFDDQFSVERPDGSNFTLKIRSTKLEDSAMYFCASIHPGQGHEQYFGPGTRLTVT.

There are many counts of this clone. V usage is TRBV25-1 and J usage is TRBJ2-7, with D possibly TRBD1 on 5 matching bases. This CDR3 is 15 amino acids long. Trimming removed 3 bases from V and 0 bases from J, with 12 bases in between. CDR1 and CDR2 from the germline V gene are MGHDK and SYGVNS. The CDR3 DNA sequence: TGTGCCAGCAGTGACTCGACAGCGAGCTCCTACGAGCAGTACTTC. Amino acids: CASSDSTASSYEQYF.

This rearrangement joins TRBV9 to TRBJ2-1; D unresolved. V was pared by 4 bases and J by 3 bases, with 11 bases between. CDR3 length: 14 amino acids. Germline loops: CDR1 SGDLS, CDR2 YYNGEE. Written as DNA, the CDR3 is TGTGCCAGCAGCCCGATGGACGACTACAATGAGCAGTTCTTC. It specifies CASSPMDDYNEQFF.

V and J are TRBV6-1 and TRBJ2-1; D ambiguous. The CDR3 runs to 15 residues. Trimming left V 0 bases short and J 6 bases short, with 12 bases between. Per germline, CDR1 MNHNS and CDR2 SASEGT. The CDR3 DNA is TGTGCCAGCAGTGAAGCGCCCGGACGGAGCAATGAGCAGTTCTTC. This sequence encodes CASSEAPGRSNEQFF.

The chain combines TRBV9 with TRBJ1-3; TRBD1 is a possible D gene (5 bases). V lost 0 bases and J 0 bases, leaving 10 bases between the germline ends. The V gene's germline CDR1 is SGDLS and CDR2 YYNGEE. This CDR3 spans 16 amino acids. CDR3 nucleotides: TGTGCCAGCAGCGTAGGGAAGGGGTTCTCTGGAAACACCATATATTTT. Translated, it gives CASSVGKGFSGNTIYF.

V usage is TRBV29-1 and J usage is TRBJ1-2, with unresolved D. Trimming removed 1 base at V and 10 bases at J, with 16 bases between. Germline lookup yields CDR1 SQVTM and CDR2 ANQGSEA. The CDR3 is 13 residues long. CDR3 nucleotides: TGCAGCGTTGAAGTACTCGGGGTGGATCCCTACACCTTC. It yields the protein CSVEVLGVDPYTF.

The V gene is TRBV27, the J gene TRBJ2-7; possibly TRBD1 for D (6 bases). The CDR3 is made up of 14 amino acids. The germline V gene encodes CDR1 MNHEY and CDR2 SMNVEV (reference sequence). The V end was cut by 6 bases, the J end by 0 bases, with 12 bases between. The chain's CDR3 is CASSRQGSSYEQYF. The CDR3 nucleotides are TGTGCCAGCAGCCGCCAGGGGAGCTCCTACGAGCAGTACTTC.

The chain joins TRBV25-1 to TRBJ2-3, with TRBD2 matching over 8 bases. V lost 4 bases, J lost 2 bases, and 14 bases stayed unmatched. Per the germline V gene, CDR1 is MGHDK and CDR2 is SYGVNS. The CDR3 spans 18 residues. The CDR3 DNA reads TGTGCCAGCAGTGTACTAGCGGAGGGCCTCAAATCCACAGATACGCAGTATTTT. This encodes CASSVLAEGLKSTDTQYF.

The chain joins TRBV5-1 to TRBJ1-4; 8 bases are shared with TRBD1. The CDR3 spans 18 residues. The germline V gene encodes CDR1 SGHRS and CDR2 YFSETQ. The J segment lost 0 bases and the V segment lost 4 bases, leaving 11 bases of the junction unmatched. In DNA form, the CDR3 reads TGCGCCAGCAGCGTAACCGGGACAGGCCTCACAACTAATGAAAAACTGTTTTTT. Protein: CASSVTGTGLTTNEKLFF.

This clone occurred once. One end of the junction varies from germline; a read error may be responsible. The chain uses TRBV5-1 and TRBJ2-7, with 8 bases lining up with TRBD1. In germline, CDR1 is SGHRS, CDR2 YFSETQ. The CDR3 is 13 residues long. Here the CDR3 reads CASSSWTGNEQYF. The CDR3, as DNA: TGTGCCAGCAGCAGCTGGACAGGGAACGAGCAGTACTTC.

As DNA, the CDR3 is TGCGCCAGCAGCTTGGTGGCGGAACGACCCCTTGAGCAGTACTTC. This translates into CASSLVAERPLEQYF. The chain recombines TRBV5-1 with TRBJ2-7; D not certain. The CDR3 has 15 residues. The V and J ends lost 0 bases and 7 bases respectively, with 17 bases between them. CDR1 SGHRS and CDR2 YFSETQ come from the germline V gene.

Turning to this clone: Other DNA sequences of this sample code for an identical CDR3. This chain links TRBV4-2 with TRBJ2-3; D ambiguous. This CDR3 contains 12 residues. The V and J ends lost 4 bases and 0 bases respectively, with 2 bases between them. Looked up from germline, CDR1 is LGHNA and CDR2 is YNFKEQ. CDR3: CASSRSTDTQYF. The CDR3 region has the DNA TGTGCCAGCAGCCGGAGCACAGATACGCAGTATTTT.

The chain uses TRBV11-2 and TRBJ2-1; D may be TRBD1 or TRBD2 (5 bases each). Trimming stripped 5 bases from V and 5 bases from J, with 16 bases between. Germline V gene lookup returns CDR1 SGHAT and CDR2 FQNNGV. This CDR3 spans 15 amino acids. CDR3 amino acids: CASSLARTGHNEQFF. Here the CDR3 DNA reads TGTGCCAGCAGCCTAGCCCGCACAGGCCACAATGAGCAGTTCTTC. Looking up the rest from reference TRBV11-2 and TRBJ2-1 gives the full variable domain: EAGVAQSPRYKIIEKRQSVAFWCNPISGHATLYWYQQILGQGPKLLIQFQNNGVVDDSQLPKDRFSAERLKGVDSTLKIQPAKLEDSAVYLCASSLARTGHNEQFFGPGTRLTVL.

V is TRBV10-3 and J is TRBJ2-5; D not certain. The V end lost 3 bases, the J end lost 5 bases, and 13 bases lay between the germline ends. From germline, CDR1 is ENHRY and CDR2 SYGVKD. The CDR3 length is 14 residues. CDR3 sequence: CAISDGRPGETQYF. The CDR3 coding sequence is TGTGCCATCAGTGACGGCCGCCCCGGGGAGACCCAGTACTTC.

The rearrangement uses TRBV10-3 and TRBJ2-1; 12 nucleotides agree with TRBD2. Germline values: CDR1 ENHRY, CDR2 SYGVKD. This CDR3 spans 15 amino acids. J lost 0 bases, V lost 7 bases, and 1 base had no gene match. The chain's CDR3 is CAIKTSGSSYNEQFF. The CDR3 DNA reads TGTGCCATCAAGACTAGCGGGAGCTCCTACAATGAGCAGTTCTTC.

The gene calls are TRBV7-8 and TRBJ2-7, with D possibly matching TRBD1 (5 bases). Per germline, CDR1 SGHVS and CDR2 FQNEAQ. The CDR3 runs 14 residues. V gave up 4 bases and J gave up 1 base, with 11 bases separating them. The CDR3 loop reads CASSSQASSYEQYF. In nucleotides, the CDR3 is TGTGCCAGCAGCTCACAGGCCTCATCCTACGAGCAGTACTTC.

The V call is TRBV2, the J call TRBJ2-5; D not resolved. V gave up 2 bases and J gave up 2 bases, with 6 bases separating them. The CDR3 is made up of 13 amino acids. Germline assignment: CDR1 SNHLY and CDR2 FYNNEI. CDR3 in DNA: TGTGCCAGCAGTGAACACTCTCAAGAGACCCAGTACTTC. Protein product: CASSEHSQETQYF.